These 28 T cell receptor beta chains were sequenced from one sample in a study of tissue T cells after allogeneic stem cell transplantation (dated by TCRdb to between 2020 and 2023). Receptors were amplified or captured by the immunoSEQ multiplex PCR assay. Here the immuneACCESS table is served through TCRdb, limited to in-frame sequences with V and J called. Missing clones are a known gap in these copies; in checked studies unresolved V genes cover under half, and the rest lacks a known reason. The sample table records thousands of clones; over 45% of these occur just once. In total, the top ten clones hold around 4.2% of the sample. The sample's time point label, decoded: mouse harvest day 7 after allogeneic transplant. Mouse grafts combined 10^7 T-cell-depleted bone marrow cells with 10^6 splenic CD5+ T cells, given via tail vein injection. The sample was gut tissue. Receptors originate from a female BALB/c mouse given C57BL/6 T cells with graft-versus-host disease after an allogeneic hematopoietic cell transplant.

Note on this clone: Gene and germline names: mouse. The read terminates 1 residue before the CDR3 end, so the remaining end is supplied by the germline J gene. The chain has TRBV19 and TRBJ2-7; 10 bases fit TRBD2. Germline CDR1 reads FNHDT; CDR2 reads SITEND (reference sequence). This CDR3 is built from 14 residues. Unmatched junction bases numbered 7, after V lost 6 bases and J lost 4 bases. The sequenced CDR3 bases are TGTGCCAGCACGGCTGGGGGGGCGGGGTATGAACAGTAC. The encoded protein is CASTAGGAGYEQY. The full-length CDR3 reads as CASTAGGAGYEQYF.

Of note for this clone: Mouse germline and gene names are used. The DNA ends 1 residue before the CDR3 does, and the rest of the CDR3 is filled in from the germline J gene. The chain couples TRBV3 to TRBJ1-4; 7 bases are a match to TRBD1. With 5 bases clipped from V and 10 bases from J, the junction kept 7 bases outside the gene matches. Germline CDR1 and CDR2: SNHLY and FYNGKV (reference sequence). The CDR3 runs to 13 residues. The CDR3 loop is CASSQQGGGRLFF. The sequenced part of the CDR3 DNA is TGTGCCAGCAGCCAACAAGGGGGCGGAAGATTATTT.

A note on this clone: Gene names are the mouse ones. The sequenced fragment ends 1 residue before the CDR3 boundary, so the rest is inferred from the germline J gene. The J gene is TRBJ2-7, the V gene TRBV12-1; TRBD2 matches 7 bases. The J segment lost 2 bases and the V segment lost 0 bases, leaving 3 bases of the junction unmatched. Per germline, CDR1 SGHSN and CDR2 HYEKVE. The CDR3 covers 14 residues. The sequenced CDR3 bases are TGTGCCAGCTCTCTCGATGGGGGGACCTATGAACAGTAC. This translates into CASSLDGGTYEQY. The entire CDR3 reads CASSLDGGTYEQYF.

Points on this clone: Gene and germline names: mouse. The observed sequence ends 1 residue before the CDR3 terminus, with the missing tail filled in from the germline J gene. The genes are TRBV26 and TRBJ1-1; no firm D call. With 6 bases removed from V and 1 base from J, the gap between germline ends came to 9 bases. This CDR3 contains 13 residues. CDR1 and CDR2 from the germline V gene are KGHPV and FQNQEV (reference sequence). CDR3: CASRRTRNTEVFF. CDR3 DNA (partial): TGTGCCAGCAGGCGAACAAGAAACACAGAAGTCTTC.

Judged by abundance, this clone is large. Genes here carry mouse names. The read comes to an end 1 residue before the CDR3 does, leaving the germline J gene to fill in the end. This chain joins TRBV26 and TRBJ2-2; the D is unclear. CDR1 KGHPV and CDR2 FQNQEV come from the germline V gene (reference sequence). With 7 bases removed from V and 2 bases from J, the gap between germline ends came to 2 bases. The CDR3 covers 11 residues. The CDR3 DNA, read in part, is TGTGCCAGCACCAACACCGGGCAGCTCTAC. Encoded protein: CASTNTGQLY. The full CDR3 sequence reads CASTNTGQLYF. The complete variable domain, with remaining parts taken from reference TRBV26 and TRBJ2-2, reads NSKVIQTPRYLVKGQGQKAKMRCIPEKGHPVVFWYQQNKNNEFKFLINFQNQEVLQQIDMTEKRFSAECPSNSPCSLEIQSSEAGDSALYLCASTNTGQLYFGEGSKLTVL.

Comment on this clone: Here the gene names and germline are mouse. The CDR3 is cut off 1 residue early in the read; its end comes from the germline J gene. J is TRBJ1-4 and V is TRBV26, with 7 bases matching TRBD1. The V gene's germline CDR1 is KGHPV and CDR2 FQNQEV (reference sequence). J lost 3 bases, V lost 4 bases, and 5 bases had no gene match. This CDR3 spans 15 amino acids. CDR3 sequence: CASSRLGTANERLFF. The sequenced CDR3 bases are TGTGCCAGCAGTCGACTTGGGACAGCCAACGAAAGATTATTT.

With regard to this clone: The gene names given are mouse names. The CDR3 is cut off 1 residue early in the read; its end comes from the germline J gene. This chain connects TRBV26 to TRBJ2-1; unclear D gene. Germline CDR1 reads KGHPV; CDR2 reads FQNQEV (reference sequence). The CDR3 length is 14 residues. Between the trimmed V and J ends, which lost 4 bases and 1 base, there was a span of 8 bases. CDR3: CASSPPGNYAEQFF. Incomplete CDR3 DNA: TGTGCCAGCAGTCCCCCGGGAAACTATGCTGAGCAGTTC. The full variable domain, its missing parts supplied by reference TRBV26 and TRBJ2-1, is NSKVIQTPRYLVKGQGQKAKMRCIPEKGHPVVFWYQQNKNNEFKFLINFQNQEVLQQIDMTEKRFSAECPSNSPCSLEIQSSEAGDSALYLCASSPPGNYAEQFFGPGTRLTVL.

By share, this clone ranks as medium-sized. The listed genes are named as in mouse. The CDR3 end is not reached by the read, which stops 1 residue before it; the germline J gene fills it in. This chain connects TRBV31 to TRBJ2-1, with TRBD1 matching 8 bases. In germline, CDR1 is GKSSPN, CDR2 SITVG. The ends lost 1 base at V and 1 base at J; junction bases unmatched: 3. CDR3 length: 15 residues. CDR3 sequence reads: CAWSRQGANYAEQFF. Incomplete CDR3 DNA: TGTGCCTGGAGTCGGCAGGGGGCCAACTATGCTGAGCAGTTC.

Remarks on this clone: Gene names and germline refer to mouse. The CDR3 extends 1 residue past the end of the read, so its final part is completed from the germline J gene. The gene calls are TRBV20 and TRBJ1-4; 10 positions agree with TRBD1. V gave up 5 bases and J gave up 4 bases; unmatched junction bases: 4. Per germline, CDR1 GFQATS and CDR2 STVNSAI. CDR3 length: 14 amino acids. The covered CDR3 bases are TGTGGTGCTTCCGGGACAGGGGACAACGAAAGATTATTT. Residues: CGASGTGDNERLF. The complete CDR3 sequence is CGASGTGDNERLFF.

About this clone itself: The listed genes are named as in mouse. The read falls 1 residue short of the CDR3 end, and the missing part is taken from the germline J gene. V usage is TRBV17 and J usage is TRBJ1-2, with D perhaps TRBD1 (6 bases). Trimming took 2 bases from V and 0 from J, leaving 7 bases between them. This CDR3 has 14 amino acids. In germline, CDR1 is MNHDT, CDR2 YYDKIL. The CDR3: CASSRRGANSDYTF. The CDR3 bases that were read are TGTGCTAGCAGTAGAAGGGGGGCAAACTCCGACTACACC. The whole variable domain, filled in from reference TRBV17 and TRBJ1-2, reads DTTVKQNPRYKLARVGKPVNLICSQTMNHDTMYWYQKKPNQAPKLLLFYYDKILNREADTFEKFQSSRPNNSFCSLYIGSAGLEYSAMYLCASSRRGANSDYTFGSGTRLLVI.

Turning to this clone: Mouse gene names apply. With the read ending 1 residue before the CDR3 end, the germline J gene is used to fill in that end. The sample holds other DNA sequences that translate to the same CDR3. The chain is built from TRBV26 and TRBJ1-1, with a weak D call TRBD1 (6 bases). The germline CDR1 and CDR2 sequences are KGHPV and FQNQEV (reference sequence). Trimming removed 4 bases from V and 1 base from J, with 7 bases in between. The CDR3 totals 13 residues. CDR3: CASSPDRNTEVFF. The sequenced part of the CDR3 DNA is TGTGCCAGCAGTCCGGACAGAAACACAGAAGTCTTC.

Worth noting for this clone: Gene and germline names: mouse. The read falls 1 residue short of the CDR3 end, and the missing part is taken from the germline J gene. The V and J genes are TRBV29 and TRBJ2-2; no clear D gene. Germline CDR1 is MSHET and CDR2 is SYDVDS. The CDR3 has 11 amino acids. Deletions cut 6 bases from V and 4 bases from J, with 3 bases between. The CDR3 spells CASRATGQLYF. CDR3 DNA (partial): TGTGCTAGCAGGGCCACCGGGCAGCTCTAC.

This clone was detected only a few times. Mouse gene names apply. The read comes to an end 1 residue before the CDR3 does, leaving the germline J gene to fill in the end. This chain uses TRBV1 with TRBJ2-1; 11 bases are shared with TRBD2. Germline CDR1 NSQYPW, CDR2 LRSPGD (reference sequence). The CDR3 contains 16 residues. The J segment lost 0 bases and the V segment lost 3 bases, leaving 1 base of the junction unmatched. This chain's CDR3 is CTCSAGTGGNYAEQFF. The CDR3 DNA, read in part, is TGCACCTGCAGTGCCGGGACTGGGGGTAACTATGCTGAGCAGTTC.

This clone was seen a handful of times. The germline and genes are mouse ones. From the germline J gene comes the end of the CDR3, since the read stops 1 residue before it. The rearrangement links TRBV26 to TRBJ1-1; tentative D call: TRBD1 (6 bases). V lost 2 bases and J lost 3, with 10 bases in between. CDR3 length equals 14 residues. The germline CDR1 and CDR2 sequences are KGHPV and FQNQEV (reference sequence). This CDR3 is CASSLKQGDTEVFF. CDR3 bases read: TGTGCCAGCAGTCTGAAACAGGGAGACACAGAAGTCTTC.

Worth noting for this clone: Gene names follow the mouse nomenclature. The read stops 1 residue short of the end of the CDR3; the missing end is completed from the germline J gene. The sample has other DNA sequences that encode this CDR3 too. The rearrangement uses TRBV3 and TRBJ2-3; 13 nucleotides align to TRBD2. The junction had 4 bases not matched to a gene; V was cut back by 4 bases and J by 0 bases. This CDR3 spans 17 amino acids. The germline gives CDR1 SNHLY, CDR2 FYNGKV (reference sequence). This CDR3 is CASSSGLGGSSAETLYF. The CDR3 bases that were read are TGTGCCAGCAGCTCGGGACTGGGGGGGTCTAGTGCAGAAACGCTGTAT.

Comment on this clone: Gene names are mouse gene names. Other DNA sequences in this sample translate to the same CDR3. CDR3 sequence reads: CASSLGGREQYF. CDR3 bases read: TGTGCCAGCTCTCTCGGGGGGAGGGAACAGTAC. The chain is built from TRBV12-1 and TRBJ2-7; possibly TRBD2 for D (6 bases). Sequencing ends 1 residue short of the CDR3 end; the germline J gene provides the rest. The CDR3 sequence is 12 residues long. CDR1 is SGHSN, CDR2 HYEKVE, per germline. V shed 0 bases and J shed 7 bases, with 9 bases lying between them.

Only one count was recorded for this clone. Germline and genes: mouse. Sequencing ends 1 residue short of the CDR3 end; the germline J gene provides the rest. The V call is TRBV15, the J call TRBJ2-4; D may be TRBD1 (6 bases). Trimming left V 6 bases short and J 0 bases short, with 10 bases between. This CDR3 contains 14 residues. The germline V gene has CDR1 SGHND and CDR2 FRSKSL. CDR3 amino acids: CASSRDISQNTLYF. The DNA read from the CDR3 is TGTGCCAGCAGCCGGGACATTAGTCAAAACACCTTGTAC. The variable domain in full, with the rest retrieved from reference TRBV15 and TRBJ2-4, is DAGVTQTPRHEVAEKGQTIILKCEPVSGHNDLFWYRQTKIQGLELLSYFRSKSLMEDGGAFKDRFKAEMLNSSFSTLKIQPTEPKDSAVYLCASSRDISQNTLYFGAGTRLSVL.

A remark on this clone: Gene and germline names: mouse. The read stops 1 residue short of the end of the CDR3; the missing end is completed from the germline J gene. The chain recombines TRBV15 with TRBJ1-1, with TRBD1 as a possible D gene (5 bases). Germline CDR1 reads SGHND; CDR2 reads FRSKSL. Trimming removed 0 bases from V and 3 bases from J, with 8 bases in between. The CDR3 is 14 amino acids. The sequenced part of the CDR3 DNA is TGTGCCAGCAGTTTAGCCAGGGAACACACAGAAGTCTTC. Translation: CASSLAREHTEVF. The CDR3 in full is CASSLAREHTEVFF.

For this clone: Mouse gene names apply. The CDR3 is cut off 1 residue early in the read; its end comes from the germline J gene. The V call is TRBV26, the J call TRBJ2-3; no reliable D call. CDR3 size: 12 residues. V was pared by 3 bases and J by 4 bases, with 5 bases between. CDR1 is KGHPV and CDR2 is FQNQEV in the germline V gene (reference sequence). CDR3 DNA (partial): TGTGCCAGCAGTCTCCAATCAGAAACGCTGTAT. This encodes CASSLQSETLY. In full, the CDR3 is CASSLQSETLYF.

Sample share makes this clone medium-sized. Genes here carry mouse names. The read halts 1 residue ahead of the CDR3 end, with the missing end drawn from the germline J gene. V gene TRBV16 combines with J gene TRBJ1-5; TRBD1 matches 7 bases. The CDR3 spans 15 residues. V was pared by 1 base and J by 2 bases, with 2 bases of the junction left unmatched. CDR1 and CDR2 (germline): SGHSA, FRNQAP. The chain's CDR3 is CASSLVGGDNQAPLF. The DNA read from the CDR3 is TGTGCAAGCAGCTTAGTAGGGGGCGACAACCAGGCTCCGCTT.

Turning to this clone: Gene names refer to mouse genes. The CDR3 loop reads CASSFGSSGNTLYF. The DNA read from the CDR3 is TGTGCCAGCAGTTTCGGCAGTTCTGGAAATACGCTCTAT. This chain links TRBV14 with TRBJ1-3; no reliable D call. The CDR3 extends 1 residue past the end of the read, so its final part is completed from the germline J gene. CDR1 is SGHDT and CDR2 is FRDEAV in the germline V gene. Trimming pared 1 base from V and 0 bases from J, leaving 5 bases between. The CDR3 spans 14 residues.

A word on this clone: Gene and germline names: mouse. The read ends 1 residue shy of where the CDR3 ends; the end is completed using the germline J gene. The gene calls are TRBV31 and TRBJ2-4; 10 bases agree with TRBD2. V gave up 1 base and J gave up 1 base; unmatched junction bases: 2. The CDR3 is 15 amino acids. Germline lookup yields CDR1 GKSSPN and CDR2 SITVG. The CDR3 sequence is CAWSRTGGRQNTLYF. The part of the CDR3 DNA that was read is TGTGCCTGGAGTCGGACTGGGGGCCGTCAAAACACCTTGTAC. Full variable domain (outside the CDR3, taken from reference TRBV31 and TRBJ2-4): AQTIHQWPVAEIKAVGSPLSLGCTIKGKSSPNLYWYWQATGGTLQQLFYSITVGQVESVVQLNLSASRPKDDQFILSTEKLLLSHSGFYLCAWSRTGGRQNTLYFGAGTRLSVL.

On this clone itself: Each gene name is a mouse one. The read stops 1 residue short of the end of the CDR3; the missing end is completed from the germline J gene. This chain connects TRBV12-1 to TRBJ2-5, with D maybe TRBD2 (6 bases). Germline V lookup: CDR1 SGHSN, CDR2 HYEKVE. The CDR3 spans 15 residues. Trimming shortened V by 0 bases and J by 0 bases, and 9 bases separated the two germline ends. The part of the CDR3 DNA that was read is TGTGCCAGCTCTCTCAGTGGGGGTAACCAAGACACCCAGTAC. This gives the protein CASSLSGGNQDTQY. The CDR3 reads in full as CASSLSGGNQDTQYF.

This clone was seen a handful of times. Each gene name is a mouse one. The read finishes 1 residue shy of the CDR3 end, and the germline J gene is used to complete it. Other nucleotide sequences from this sample produce the same CDR3. The V call is TRBV13-3, the J call TRBJ1-1; D remains ambiguous. The CDR3 covers 13 residues. Trimming cost V 0 bases and J 4 bases, with 7 bases left between them. Germline V gene sequence: CDR1 NNHDY, CDR2 SYVADS. CDR3 residues: CASSDEGPTEVFF. CDR3 DNA (partial): TGTGCCAGCAGTGATGAGGGTCCCACAGAAGTCTTC.

As concerns this clone: Mouse germline and gene names are used. The CDR3 extends 1 residue past the end of the read, so its final part is completed from the germline J gene. The rearrangement joins TRBV26 to TRBJ2-4; 7 bases map to TRBD2. The germline V gene encodes CDR1 KGHPV and CDR2 FQNQEV (reference sequence). The CDR3 sequence is 13 residues long. V trimming: 5 bases; J trimming: 1 base; junction bases outside the gene matches: 0. The CDR3 bases that were read are TGTGCCAGCAGTGGGGGGGGTCAAAACACCTTGTAC. Residues: CASSGGGQNTLY. The entire CDR3 is CASSGGGQNTLYF. Using reference TRBV26 and TRBJ2-4 for the parts outside the CDR3, the full variable domain is NSKVIQTPRYLVKGQGQKAKMRCIPEKGHPVVFWYQQNKNNEFKFLINFQNQEVLQQIDMTEKRFSAECPSNSPCSLEIQSSEAGDSALYLCASSGGGQNTLYFGAGTRLSVL.

In the case of this clone: Genes and germline are mouse. The read gets to within 1 residue of the CDR3 end, and the germline J gene fills in the rest. The chain couples TRBV23 to TRBJ1-1; TRBD1, the table's D call, lacks a check against the DNA. The germline V gene encodes CDR1 KGHTA and CDR2 FQNQQP. CDR3 length: 14 residues. The CDR3 DNA, read in part, is TGCTCCAGCAGGACAGGGGGCGAGGGCACAGAAGTCTTC. Encoded protein: CSSRTGGEGTEVF. The full CDR3 sequence reads CSSRTGGEGTEVFF.

In regard to this clone: The germline and genes are mouse ones. Partial CDR3 DNA: TGTGCCAGCAGTTTTGACAGGGGGCGGGAACAGTAC. This translates into CASSFDRGREQY. In full, the CDR3 is CASSFDRGREQYF. The chain couples TRBV15 to TRBJ2-7; 10 bases match TRBD1. The read ends 1 residue shy of where the CDR3 ends; the end is completed using the germline J gene. The V segment lost 3 bases and the J segment 7 bases; nucleotides outside the gene matches: 3. The germline CDR1 and CDR2 sequences are SGHND and FRSKSL. CDR3 length equals 13 residues.

Notes on this clone: The gene names here belong to mouse. The read ends 1 residue early relative to the CDR3; the germline J gene fills the gap. V gene TRBV13-2 combines with J gene TRBJ2-1, with 8 bases lining up with TRBD1. There are 13 residues in the CDR3. V was clipped by 3 bases and J by 7 bases; unmatched bases: 3. Germline V gives CDR1 NNHNN, CDR2 SYGAGS (reference sequence). Partial CDR3 DNA: TGTGCCAGCGGTGGGACAGGGTGGGCTGAGCAGTTC. Translation: CASGGTGWAEQF. The entire CDR3 is CASGGTGWAEQFF.